The 28 T cell receptor beta chains listed next were all sequenced from one sample in a study of CD8+ T cells in alopecia areata. Specified treatment: oral pan-JAK inhibitor, 5-10 mg twice daily. Reverse transcribed after extraction, RNA yielded cDNA as the sequencing template. Generated by immunoSEQ multiplex PCR, the TCRdb table keeps only in-frame clones and is missing some. The data contain 150,000 to 200,000 clones, 65% of them singletons. Sequences were derived from CD4+ T cells sorted from blood, sampled at week 4, from a patient treated with tofacitinib. All receptors derive from a human donor with alopecia areata.

The chain employs TRBV27 and TRBJ2-3, with 7 bases identical to TRBD1. This CDR3 has 15 amino acids. The V and J ends lost 5 bases and 3 bases, in that order; junction bases with no gene match: 8. Germline assignment: CDR1 MNHEY and CDR2 SMNVEV (reference sequence). The CDR3 loop is CASSIRDRRTDTQYF. CDR3 bases: TGTGCCAGCAGTATCCGGGACAGAAGAACAGATACGCAGTATTTT.

The V and J genes are TRBV7-9 and TRBJ2-7; no clear D. The V end was cut by 5 bases, the J end by 2 bases, with 13 bases between. This CDR3 spans 14 amino acids. Germline V gene data show CDR1 as SEHNR and CDR2 as FQNEAQ (reference sequence). The CDR3 loop is CASSRPSKAYEQYF. In nucleotides, the CDR3 is TGTGCCAGCAGCCGACCTAGTAAGGCCTACGAGCAGTACTTC.

The chain recombines TRBV30 with TRBJ1-1, with TRBD1 matching 9 bases. This CDR3 region has 17 residues. V lost 0 bases, J lost 1 base, and 9 bases stayed unmatched. Germline V gene data show CDR1 as GTSNPN and CDR2 as SVGIG (reference sequence). In DNA form, the CDR3 reads TGTGCCTGGAGTGTTTTACAGGGGGCGCGGGGGAACACTGAAGCTTTCTTT. This translates into CAWSVLQGARGNTEAFF.

The chain combines TRBV30 with TRBJ1-1; D is unclear. V was shortened by 5 bases and J by 7 bases, with 5 bases between the two germline ends. The CDR3 is 9 amino acids. Per germline, CDR1 GTSNPN and CDR2 SVGIG (reference sequence). In nucleotides, the CDR3 is TGTGCCTGGGGGATTGAAGCTTTCTTT. Protein product: CAWGIEAFF. Using reference TRBV30 and TRBJ1-1 for the parts outside the CDR3, the full variable domain is SQTIHQWPATLVQPVGSPLSLECTVEGTSNPNLYWYRQAAGRGLQLLFYSVGIGQISSEVPQNLSASRPQDRQFILSSKKLLLSDSGFYLCAWGIEAFFGQGTRLTVV.

V and J are TRBV10-3 and TRBJ1-1; D remains unclear. V lost 6 bases to trimming and J lost 5 bases, with 19 bases between them. The CDR3 contains 15 residues. The germline V gene has CDR1 ENHRY and CDR2 SYGVKD. CDR3 residues: CAIRPRAGWETEAFF. For the CDR3, the DNA is TGTGCCATCAGGCCAAGGGCTGGGTGGGAGACTGAAGCTTTCTTT.

This clone showed up just a few times. This chain uses TRBV7-9 with TRBJ1-2; no clear D gene. The CDR3 loop spans 12 amino acids. Germline V gene lookup returns CDR1 SEHNR and CDR2 FQNEAQ (reference sequence). V lost 2 bases, J lost 2 bases, and 3 bases lay in between. CDR3 coding DNA: TGTGCCAGCAGCTTAACCAACTATGGCTACACCTTC. This translates into CASSLTNYGYTF. Full variable domain (remainder filled in from reference TRBV7-9 and TRBJ1-2): DTGVSQNPRHKITKRGQNVTFRCDPISEHNRLYWYRQTLGQGPEFLTYFQNEAQLEKSRLLSDRFSAERPKGSFSTLEIQRTEQGDSAMYLCASSLTNYGYTFGSGTRLTVV.

This clone was observed a single time. V usage is TRBV11-1 and J usage is TRBJ2-1; 10 bases align to TRBD1. V lost 2 bases and J lost 4; bases outside the gene matches: 5. The length of the CDR3 is 16 residues. Germline V gene lookup returns CDR1 SGHAT and CDR2 FQDESV (reference sequence). As DNA, the CDR3 is TGTGCCAGCAGCTTAAACGCGGGACAGGGGTACAATGAGCAGTTCTTC. It yields the protein CASSLNAGQGYNEQFF.

The CDR3 protein is CASGPDRGLEQYF. The CDR3 nucleotides read TGTGCCAGCGGCCCGGACAGGGGTCTCGAGCAGTACTTC. The rearrangement joins TRBV27 to TRBJ2-7; 9 bases match TRBD1. The CDR3 runs 13 residues. The J segment lost 6 bases and the V segment lost 8 bases, leaving 8 bases of the junction unmatched. Germline lookup yields CDR1 MNHEY and CDR2 SMNVEV (reference sequence).

This clone has a handful of counts. The chain links TRBV2 to TRBJ2-5, with 9 bases aligning to TRBD1. The CDR3 sequence is 14 residues long. The junction had 7 bases not matched to a gene; V was cut back by 11 bases and J by 0 bases. Germline V CDR1 and CDR2: SNHLY, FYNNEI. The CDR3 nucleotides are TGTGCCGGACAGGGGCTGGTTTACCAAGAGACCCAGTACTTC. It specifies CAGQGLVYQETQYF. The complete variable domain, with remaining parts taken from reference TRBV2 and TRBJ2-5, reads EPEVTQTPSHQVTQMGQEVILRCVPISNHLYFYWYRQILGQKVEFLVSFYNNEISEKSEIFDDQFSVERPDGSNFTLKIRSTKLEDSAMYFCAGQGLVYQETQYFGPGTRLLVL.

The chain is built from TRBV29-1 and TRBJ1-1; D call uncertain. Germline-derived CDR1 and CDR2 are SQVTM and ANQGSEA. The V end lost 8 bases, the J end lost 6 bases, and 16 bases lay between the germline ends. The CDR3 contains 12 residues. The CDR3 DNA reads as TGCAGCATTAGACCGGGGAGCTCTGAAGCTTTCTTT. Translation: CSIRPGSSEAFF.

The chain links TRBV30 to TRBJ1-1; D not certain. This CDR3 spans 12 amino acids. Trimming left V 6 bases short and J 1 base short, with 9 bases between. Per the germline V gene, CDR1 is GTSNPN and CDR2 is SVGIG (reference sequence). CDR3 in amino acids: CACKTGNTEAFF. The CDR3 bases are TGTGCCTGTAAAACGGGGAACACTGAAGCTTTCTTT.

This clone was recorded only once. The chain links TRBV9 to TRBJ2-5; D remains ambiguous. CDR3 length: 14 amino acids. Germline assignment: CDR1 SGDLS and CDR2 YYNGEE. V dropped 0 bases and J dropped 5 bases, with 11 bases sitting between them. The CDR3 sequence is CASSVDREEETQYF. The CDR3 region has the DNA TGTGCCAGCAGCGTAGACAGAGAGGAGGAGACCCAGTACTTC.

The chain uses TRBV25-1 and TRBJ1-5, with D possibly matching TRBD1 (5 bases). Germline CDR1 reads MGHDK; CDR2 reads SYGVNS. The CDR3 has 14 amino acids. V shed 1 base and J shed 5 bases, with 9 bases lying between them. The CDR3 region has the DNA TGTGCCAGCAGTGAATCTAGGGGAGATCAGCCCCAGCATTTT. This sequence encodes CASSESRGDQPQHF.

V usage is TRBV7-6 and J usage is TRBJ2-2, with D unclear. CDR1 and CDR2 (germline): SGHVS, FNYEAQ. With 5 bases removed from V and 4 bases from J, the gap between germline ends came to 11 bases. This CDR3 has 14 amino acids. Here the CDR3 reads CASSQLPGTGELFF. As DNA, the CDR3 is TGTGCCAGCAGCCAACTGCCAGGCACCGGGGAGCTGTTTTTT.

This clone showed up just once. This rearrangement joins TRBV10-3 to TRBJ2-3, with a tentative D call TRBD2 (6 bases). Trimming took off 4 bases at V and 3 bases at J, with 8 bases between the two ends. Germline CDR1 reads ENHRY; CDR2 reads SYGVKD. This CDR3 region has 13 residues. The CDR3 here is CAISVAGTDTQYF. CDR3 nucleotides: TGTGCCATCAGTGTGGCGGGAACAGATACGCAGTATTTT.

The chain employs TRBV7-9 and TRBJ2-5; unclear D gene. Germline V gives CDR1 SEHNR, CDR2 FQNEAQ (reference sequence). Trimming cost V 5 bases and J 7 bases, with 11 bases left between them. The CDR3 contains 12 residues. CDR3 loop: CASSPPLGTQYF. The CDR3 DNA follows: TGTGCCAGCAGCCCCCCCCTTGGGACCCAGTACTTC.

The rearrangement joins TRBV11-2 to TRBJ2-7, with 8 bases fitting TRBD1. V lost 5 bases, J lost 6 bases, and 6 bases stayed unmatched. The CDR3 runs 13 residues. CDR1 and CDR2 from the germline V gene are SGHAT and FQNNGV. DNA for the CDR3: TGTGCCAGCAGCGACAGGGGAATCGGCGAGCAGTACTTC. Its translation is CASSDRGIGEQYF.

The count of this clone is one. The chain carries TRBV30 and TRBJ1-1; 8 nucleotides match TRBD1. CDR1 GTSNPN and CDR2 SVGIG come from the germline V gene (reference sequence). The CDR3 is 13 amino acids. The V segment lost 8 bases and the J segment 4 bases; nucleotides outside the gene matches: 9. The CDR3 region is CAQQGGRSTEAFF. In DNA form, the CDR3 reads TGTGCCCAACAGGGGGGTCGGAGCACTGAAGCTTTCTTT.

The chain links TRBV30 to TRBJ2-2; D unclear. Trimming removed 0 bases from V and 3 bases from J, with 8 bases in between. The CDR3 totals 14 residues. The germline V gene has CDR1 GTSNPN and CDR2 SVGIG (reference sequence). CDR3 in DNA: TGTGCCTGGAGTGTTCTCATGTACACCGGGGAGCTGTTTTTT. Protein: CAWSVLMYTGELFF. Together with reference TRBV30 and TRBJ2-2, the CDR3 gives the full variable domain: SQTIHQWPATLVQPVGSPLSLECTVEGTSNPNLYWYRQAAGRGLQLLFYSVGIGQISSEVPQNLSASRPQDRQFILSSKKLLLSDSGFYLCAWSVLMYTGELFFGEGSRLTVL.

This chain joins TRBV6-4 and TRBJ2-6; D could derive from TRBD1 or TRBD2 (5 bases each). The CDR3 covers 14 residues. Germline values: CDR1 MRHNA, CDR2 SNTAGT. Trimming shortened V by 4 bases and J by 4 bases, and 8 bases separated the two germline ends. This chain's CDR3 is CASSAWDGANVLTF. The CDR3 DNA follows: TGTGCCAGCAGTGCCTGGGACGGGGCCAACGTCCTGACTTTC.

The chain recombines TRBV7-2 with TRBJ2-3; weak D call: TRBD2 (6 bases). V was cut by 6 bases and J by 4 bases, with 17 bases left in between. Per the germline V gene, CDR1 is SGHTA and CDR2 is FQGNSA. This CDR3 has 15 amino acids. The CDR3 nucleotides are TGTGCCAGCAGTCTCTCGGGGGACTGGTCAGATACGCAGTATTTT. Residues: CASSLSGDWSDTQYF.

This clone has a handful of counts. V is TRBV10-3 and J is TRBJ2-7, with D possibly being TRBD2 (5 bases). V dropped 2 bases and J dropped 7 bases, with 9 bases sitting between them. This CDR3 has 12 amino acids. Germline assignment: CDR1 ENHRY and CDR2 SYGVKD. CDR3 bases: TGTGCCATCAGTGAGGAGGGAAGGGAGCAGTACTTC. Translating it yields CAISEEGREQYF.

This clone turned up a few times. The chain is built from TRBV29-1 and TRBJ2-5, with D unclear. Germline CDR1 and CDR2: SQVTM and ANQGSEA. CDR3 size: 14 residues. Trimming removed 1 base at V and 1 base at J, with 10 bases between. The CDR3, as DNA: TGCAGCGTTGAAGTGAGTTTCGGCCAAGAGACCCAGTACTTC. Translating gives CSVEVSFGQETQYF.

The CDR3 sequence is CASSPNPRTGTYEQYF. The CDR3 DNA reads as TGCGCCAGCAGCCCCAATCCTAGGACAGGGACCTACGAGCAGTACTTC. This sequence joins TRBV4-3 and TRBJ2-7, with TRBD1 matching 8 bases. V shed 4 bases and J 2 bases; nucleotides not matched to a gene: 10. There are 16 residues in the CDR3. Germline V gene sequence: CDR1 LGHNA, CDR2 YSLEER.

This clone was picked up a small number of times. The J gene is TRBJ2-5, the V gene TRBV29-1; D is unresolved. Germline-derived CDR1 and CDR2 are SQVTM and ANQGSEA. The CDR3 spans 11 residues. V was cut by 4 bases and J by 2 bases, with 5 bases left in between. CDR3 residues: CSVVGQETQYF. CDR3 sequence (DNA): TGCAGCGTTGTAGGTCAAGAGACCCAGTACTTC.

The chain is built from TRBV29-1 and TRBJ1-2; 8 bases line up with TRBD1. The CDR3 covers 13 residues. The V gene's germline CDR1 is SQVTM and CDR2 ANQGSEA. V shed 2 bases, J shed 8 bases, and the junction held 7 bases outside the gene matches. CDR3 bases: TGCAGCGTTGAATTCCAGGGGGCGCAAGGCTACACCTTC. The encoded protein is CSVEFQGAQGYTF.

This clone was seen only a few times. The V and J genes are TRBV27 and TRBJ2-7; D possibly corresponds to TRBD1 (5 bases). Germline V gene data show CDR1 as MNHEY and CDR2 as SMNVEV (reference sequence). CDR3 length: 14 residues. V was cut by 8 bases and J by 2 bases, with 16 bases left in between. Here the CDR3 reads CASRHAGLAYEQYF. As DNA, the CDR3 is TGTGCCAGCCGTCACGCAGGGTTGGCCTACGAGCAGTACTTC.

The chain is built from TRBV18 and TRBJ1-6; D is uncertain. With 6 bases removed from V and 6 bases from J, the gap between germline ends came to 12 bases. CDR3 length equals 14 residues. The germline CDR1 and CDR2 sequences are KGHSH and LQKENI. The CDR3 reads CASSLTEANSPLHF. The CDR3 nucleotides read TGTGCCAGCTCCCTGACGGAGGCTAATTCACCCCTCCACTTT.